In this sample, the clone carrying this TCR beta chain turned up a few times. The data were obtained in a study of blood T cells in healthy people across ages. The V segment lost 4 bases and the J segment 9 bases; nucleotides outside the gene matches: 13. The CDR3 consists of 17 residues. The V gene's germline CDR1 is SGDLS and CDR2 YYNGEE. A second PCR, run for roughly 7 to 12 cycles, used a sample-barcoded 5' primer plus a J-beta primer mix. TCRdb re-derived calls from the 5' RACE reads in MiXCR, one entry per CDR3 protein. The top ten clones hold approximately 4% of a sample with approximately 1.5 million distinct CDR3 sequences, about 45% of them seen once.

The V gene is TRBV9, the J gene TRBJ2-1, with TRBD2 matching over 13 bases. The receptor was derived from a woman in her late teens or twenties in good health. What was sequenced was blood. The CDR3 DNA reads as TGTGCCAGCAGCACAAATCCCGCACTAGCGGGAGGGCCTGAGCAGTTCTTC. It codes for CASSTNPALAGGPEQFF.